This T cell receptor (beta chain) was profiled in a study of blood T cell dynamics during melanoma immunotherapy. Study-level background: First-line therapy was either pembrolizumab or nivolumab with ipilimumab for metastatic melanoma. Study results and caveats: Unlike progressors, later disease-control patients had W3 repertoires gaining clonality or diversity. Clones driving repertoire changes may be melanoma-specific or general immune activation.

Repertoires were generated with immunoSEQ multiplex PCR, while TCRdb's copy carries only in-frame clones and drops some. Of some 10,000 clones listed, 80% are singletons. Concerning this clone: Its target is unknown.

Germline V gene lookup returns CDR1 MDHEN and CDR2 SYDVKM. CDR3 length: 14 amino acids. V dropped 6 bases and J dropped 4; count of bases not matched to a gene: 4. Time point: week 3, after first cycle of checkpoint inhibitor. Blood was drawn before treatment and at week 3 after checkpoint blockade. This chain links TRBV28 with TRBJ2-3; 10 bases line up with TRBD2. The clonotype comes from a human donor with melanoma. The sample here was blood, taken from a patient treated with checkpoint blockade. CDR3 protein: CASRTSGRADTQYF. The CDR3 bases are TGTGCCAGCAGGACAAGCGGGAGGGCAGATACGCAGTATTTT.